Presented here are 30 T cell receptor beta chains from one specimen sequenced in a study of shared clonotypes between healthy human individuals. Using immunoSEQ multiplex PCR, the repertoire was profiled, and TCRdb retains in-frame clones only, with some absent. The data contain around 200,000 clones, roughly 91% of them singletons. The sequenced sample was naive CD4+ T cells sorted from blood. Subset reported: CD45RA+ positively selected. The receptors stem from a woman aged 25 to 39 in good health.

The sample holds one count of this clone. The chain links TRBV11-2 to TRBJ2-7; D is ambiguous. Trimming shortened V by 2 bases and J by 7 bases, and 9 bases separated the two germline ends. Germline V CDR1 and CDR2: SGHAT, FQNNGV. The CDR3 covers 12 residues. For the CDR3, the DNA is TGTGCCAGCAGCTTAATCGCACGGGAGCAGTACTTC. This encodes CASSLIAREQYF.

This clone has a single count. The chain couples TRBV2 to TRBJ2-2, with TRBD1 matching over 11 bases. The CDR3 runs 14 residues. V shed 6 bases and J 3 bases; nucleotides not matched to a gene: 0. Per the germline V gene, CDR1 is SNHLY and CDR2 is FYNNEI. The CDR3 DNA reads as TGTGCCAGCAGGGGACAGGGGGACACCGGGGAGCTGTTTTTT. Residues: CASRGQGDTGELFF.

The V call is TRBV19, the J call TRBJ2-3, with 12 bases that match TRBD2. V was pared by 10 bases and J by 7 bases, with 9 bases of the junction left unmatched. Per germline, CDR1 LNHDA and CDR2 SQIVND (reference sequence). The CDR3 runs to 14 residues. This chain's CDR3 is CATTLAGGRNTQYF. CDR3 nucleotide sequence: TGTGCCACCACACTAGCGGGAGGACGAAATACGCAGTATTTT.

The rearrangement uses TRBV7-6 and TRBJ2-7, with D possibly TRBD2 on 5 matching bases. V shed 1 base and J shed 0 bases, with 19 bases lying between them. Germline CDR1 reads SGHVS; CDR2 reads FNYEAQ. The CDR3 is made up of 18 amino acids. The CDR3 loop reads CASSLVMRRAVSSYEQYF. The CDR3 nucleotides read TGTGCCAGCAGCTTAGTTATGCGGCGGGCGGTAAGCTCCTACGAGCAGTACTTC. Full variable domain (remainder filled in from reference TRBV7-6 and TRBJ2-7): GAGVSQSPRYKVTKRGQDVALRCDPISGHVSLYWYRQALGQGPEFLTYFNYEAQQDKSGLPNDRFSAERPEGSISTLTIQRTEQRDSAMYRCASSLVMRRAVSSYEQYFGPGTRLTVT.

The rearrangement joins TRBV27 to TRBJ2-6; 10 bases are a match to TRBD1. Germline assignment: CDR1 MNHEY and CDR2 SMNVEV (reference sequence). This CDR3 region has 16 residues. After removal of 9 bases from V and 3 bases from J, the junction contained 8 bases not matched to a gene. CDR3: CASRTGTGDGANVLTF. The DNA for the CDR3 is TGTGCCAGTAGAACCGGGACAGGGGATGGGGCCAACGTCCTGACTTTC.

The CDR3, as DNA: TGTGCCAGTAGTCTTCAGGGGCGAAGAGCTTTCTTT. Protein product: CASSLQGRRAFF. The gene calls are TRBV19 and TRBJ1-1, with a weak D call TRBD1 (6 bases). The CDR3 covers 12 residues. Trimming removed 5 bases at V and 10 bases at J, with 14 bases between. The germline CDR1 and CDR2 sequences are LNHDA and SQIVND (reference sequence).

The J gene is TRBJ1-1, the V gene TRBV6-6, with a possible D match to TRBD1 (6 bases). The germline V gene encodes CDR1 MNHNY and CDR2 SVGAGI (reference sequence). The CDR3 is made up of 15 amino acids. The ends were cut back, 6 bases at V and 4 bases at J, with 18 bases in the middle. The CDR3 sequence: CASSDEQGLSTEAFF. As DNA, the CDR3 is TGTGCCAGCAGCGATGAGCAGGGGTTGAGCACTGAAGCTTTCTTT.

The gene calls are TRBV14 and TRBJ2-1, with D unclear. Germline V lookup: CDR1 SGHDN, CDR2 FVKESK. Trimming cost V 3 bases and J 0 bases, with 6 bases left between them. This CDR3 contains 14 residues. In DNA, the CDR3 is TGTGCCAGCAGCCACGGAAGCTCCTACAATGAGCAGTTCTTC. Its protein product is CASSHGSSYNEQFF.

This clone was counted a single time. The rearrangement uses TRBV29-1 and TRBJ2-1; D is possibly TRBD2 (5 bases). Germline CDR1 SQVTM, CDR2 ANQGSEA. There are 16 residues in the CDR3. V was shortened by 0 bases and J by 1 base, with 13 bases between the two germline ends. The CDR3 DNA follows: TGCAGCGTTGAAGATCCCCTGAGCGGTTCCTACAATGAGCAGTTCTTC. It encodes CSVEDPLSGSYNEQFF.

This chain joins TRBV10-3 and TRBJ1-1; a possible D gene is TRBD1 (5 bases). The CDR3 is 13 residues long. Germline V gene data show CDR1 as ENHRY and CDR2 as SYGVKD. Trimming shortened V by 8 bases and J by 5 bases, and 15 bases separated the two germline ends. The chain's CDR3 is CAISETERTEAFF. The CDR3 coding sequence is TGTGCCATCTCAGAGACAGAGAGGACTGAAGCTTTCTTT.

Only a few counts were recorded for this clone. The CDR3, as DNA: TGTGCCAGCAGCCAAGAGTTCGGGAGGGGCAATGAGCAGTTCTTC. It codes for CASSQEFGRGNEQFF. V usage is TRBV4-2 and J usage is TRBJ2-1; TRBD2 aligns across 8 bases. J gave up 6 bases and V 0 bases, and 4 bases lay outside the gene matches. The germline V gene has CDR1 LGHNA and CDR2 YNFKEQ. The CDR3 extends over 15 amino acids.

The chain links TRBV27 to TRBJ1-5; tentative D call: TRBD1 (6 bases). The CDR3 is 14 residues long. V was pared by 5 bases and J by 1 base, with 9 bases between. Germline V gene sequence: CDR1 MNHEY, CDR2 SMNVEV (reference sequence). This CDR3 reads CASSKQGSNQPQHF. Written as DNA, the CDR3 is TGTGCCAGCAGTAAACAGGGAAGCAATCAGCCCCAGCATTTT.

The rearrangement uses TRBV4-1 and TRBJ2-2, with 8 bases matching TRBD1. J gave up 0 bases and V 0 bases, and 0 bases lay outside the gene matches. Germline values: CDR1 MGHRA, CDR2 YSYEKL. CDR3 length equals 16 residues. The CDR3 sequence is CASSQEDRANTGELFF. CDR3 nucleotides: TGCGCCAGCAGCCAAGAGGACAGGGCGAACACCGGGGAGCTGTTTTTT.

The V gene is TRBV28, the J gene TRBJ2-7, with D possibly matching TRBD2 (7 bases). The CDR3 loop spans 17 amino acids. V dropped 5 bases and J dropped 5 bases, with 25 bases sitting between them. Per the germline V gene, CDR1 is MDHEN and CDR2 is SYDVKM. CDR3 amino acids: CASSKEGVSLGGNEQYF. The CDR3 nucleotides are TGTGCCAGCAGTAAGGAGGGGGTATCGTTGGGAGGGAACGAGCAGTACTTC.

The V call is TRBV5-1, the J call TRBJ1-4; D might be TRBD1 (5 bases). V lost 0 bases and J 4 bases, leaving 7 bases between the germline ends. Germline CDR1 SGHRS, CDR2 YFSETQ. This CDR3 has 14 amino acids. The CDR3 DNA reads as TGCGCCAGCAGCTTGGACAGGCATAATGAAAAACTGTTTTTT. Protein: CASSLDRHNEKLFF.

This clone appeared a single time. J is TRBJ2-7 and V is TRBV5-4, with 8 bases identical to TRBD1. The CDR3 runs 17 residues. The germline gives CDR1 SGHNT, CDR2 YYREEE (reference sequence). Losses at the gene ends were 0 bases for V and 1 base for J; bases not matched to a gene: 9. The DNA of the CDR3 is TGTGCCAGCAGCTTGGGGGGATGGACAGGGTCTTCCTACGAGCAGTACTTC. Translation: CASSLGGWTGSSYEQYF. Combining the CDR3 with reference TRBV5-4 and TRBJ2-7 gives the whole variable domain ETGVTQSPTHLIKTRGQQVTLRCSSQSGHNTVSWYQQALGQGPQFIFQYYREEENGRGNFPPRFSGLQFPNYSSELNVNALELDDSALYLCASSLGGWTGSSYEQYFGPGTRLTVT.

V gene TRBV5-4 combines with J gene TRBJ2-5, with a weak D call TRBD1 (6 bases). The J call is in doubt because the DNA end fits TRBJ2-7 better. The CDR3 covers 13 residues. Germline CDR1 reads SGHNT; CDR2 reads YYREEE (reference sequence). The CDR3 sequence is CASSWGHGFEQYF. DNA for the CDR3: TGTGCCAGCAGCTGGGGACATGGGTTCGAGCAGTACTTC.

The rearrangement uses TRBV11-2 and TRBJ2-7; D possibly corresponds to TRBD2 (6 bases). Trimming cost V 1 base and J 2 bases, with 9 bases left between them. Germline CDR1 reads SGHAT; CDR2 reads FQNNGV. There are 14 residues in the CDR3. CDR3 region: CASSLGSGTYEQYF. CDR3 sequence (DNA): TGTGCCAGCAGCTTAGGTAGCGGAACCTACGAGCAGTACTTC.

A single count supports this clone. V usage is TRBV28 and J usage is TRBJ1-6, with 8 positions matching TRBD1. CDR1 is MDHEN and CDR2 is SYDVKM in the germline V gene. V lost 3 bases, J lost 13 bases, and 2 bases stayed unmatched. This CDR3 is 12 amino acids long. CDR3 sequence: CASSFAGGPLHF. The CDR3 region has the DNA TGTGCCAGCAGTTTTGCAGGGGGCCCCCTCCACTTT.

The chain employs TRBV11-3 and TRBJ1-4; D might be TRBD1 (5 bases). Trimming left V 1 base short and J 8 bases short, with 20 bases between. The CDR3 has 17 amino acids. CDR1 is SGHNT, CDR2 YENEEA, per germline. The CDR3 coding sequence is TGTGCCAGCAGCTTAGTAACGCCGACAGTTAGGAAAGAAAAACTGTTTTTT. It yields the protein CASSLVTPTVRKEKLFF.

J is TRBJ1-2 and V is TRBV28; no firm D call. The germline V and J ends were trimmed by 2 bases and 8 bases, with 9 bases remaining between them. Germline V gives CDR1 MDHEN, CDR2 SYDVKM. The CDR3 has 12 residues. This CDR3 is CASSLEGHGYTF. In DNA form, the CDR3 reads TGTGCCAGCAGTTTAGAAGGGCACGGCTACACCTTC.

The chain employs TRBV5-1 and TRBJ1-1; D unclear. The V gene lost 6 bases and the J gene lost 0 bases, with 9 bases spanning the gap. Germline V gives CDR1 SGHRS, CDR2 YFSETQ. The CDR3 consists of 13 residues. CDR3 sequence reads: CASTRELNTEAFF. The CDR3 nucleotides read TGCGCCAGCACCCGCGAACTGAACACTGAAGCTTTCTTT.

The chain links TRBV28 to TRBJ2-5; D not resolved. The J call may be wrong; the DNA end is better matched by TRBJ2-7. The CDR3 sequence is 13 residues long. The V gene's germline CDR1 is MDHEN and CDR2 SYDVKM. This chain's CDR3 is CASSFEFPYEQYF. Written as DNA, the CDR3 is TGTGCCAGCAGTTTTGAATTCCCTTACGAGCAGTACTTC.

This clone appeared a single time. The chain recombines TRBV28 with TRBJ1-1, with TRBD1 matching 7 bases. V was pared by 2 bases and J by 4 bases, with 1 base of the junction left unmatched. From germline, CDR1 is MDHEN and CDR2 SYDVKM. The CDR3 runs 13 residues. The CDR3 sequence: CASSLNRGTEAFF. CDR3 nucleotide sequence: TGTGCCAGCAGTTTAAACAGGGGCACTGAAGCTTTCTTT.

The rearrangement uses TRBV28 and TRBJ2-5, with D unresolved. The closer fit of TRBJ2-7 to the DNA end suggests the J call may be wrong. The CDR3 sequence is 13 residues long. Germline CDR1 and CDR2: MDHEN and SYDVKM. The chain's CDR3 is CASSLTRPGEQYF. The CDR3 nucleotides are TGTGCCAGCAGCCTAACCCGACCCGGCGAGCAGTACTTC.

This chain uses TRBV19 with TRBJ2-7; 14 bases line up with TRBD2. The trim removed 6 bases at V and 0 bases at J, leaving 1 base unmatched. The length of the CDR3 is 15 residues. Germline V gives CDR1 LNHDA, CDR2 SQIVND (reference sequence). CDR3 nucleotides: TGTGCCAGTAGGGGGACTAGCGGGAGCTCCTACGAGCAGTACTTC. It yields the protein CASRGTSGSSYEQYF.

V gene TRBV13 combines with J gene TRBJ2-7, with D perhaps matching TRBD1 (5 bases). The CDR3 contains 15 residues. Trimming removed 1 base at V and 4 bases at J, with 14 bases between. The germline V gene encodes CDR1 PRHDT and CDR2 FYEKMQ (reference sequence). The CDR3 loop reads CASSLEGAVGYEQYF. The CDR3 bases are TGTGCCAGCAGCTTAGAAGGGGCAGTTGGTTACGAGCAGTACTTC.

This clone was picked up one time. This chain links TRBV28 with TRBJ2-3; D is perhaps TRBD2 (5 bases). The CDR3 contains 16 residues. V lost 5 bases and J lost 2, with 17 bases in between. The germline V gene has CDR1 MDHEN and CDR2 SYDVKM. The CDR3 region is CASSPPSGNPTDTQYF. The CDR3 DNA reads TGTGCCAGCAGTCCTCCCTCCGGGAACCCCACAGATACGCAGTATTTT.

The chain has TRBV28 and TRBJ2-5, with D possibly called TRBD1 or TRBD2 (6 bases each). Germline V CDR1 and CDR2: MDHEN, SYDVKM. CDR3 length: 14 residues. V lost 2 bases to trimming and J lost 2 bases, with 9 bases between them. CDR3 DNA sequence: TGTGCCAGCAGTTTACCGGGGGCACAAGAGACCCAGTACTTC. Encoded protein: CASSLPGAQETQYF.

This chain connects TRBV7-9 to TRBJ1-1; D gene uncertain. The V end was cut by 5 bases, the J end by 6 bases, with 13 bases between. Germline V gene sequence: CDR1 SEHNR, CDR2 FQNEAQ (reference sequence). The CDR3 runs to 13 residues. The CDR3 nucleotides read TGTGCCAGCAGCCCCCCGCGACGCCCTGAAGCTTTCTTT. Translated, it gives CASSPPRRPEAFF.